This T cell receptor (beta chain) was documented in a study of T cells in Graves' hyperthyroidism and ophthalmopathy. Uncontrolled infections, other autoimmune diseases, pregnancy or lactation led to exclusion of patients. Losses at the gene ends were 0 bases for V and 7 bases for J; bases not matched to a gene: 3. CDR1 is ENHRY, CDR2 SYGVKD, per germline. The CDR3 totals 14 residues. In the case of this clonotype: The antigen is unknown.

There were TCR beta CDR3 regions amplified from RNA transcripts. HTBI primers drove first-round RT-PCR of the TCR CDR3. TCRdb recomputed calls from the multiplex PCR reads with MiXCR, one row per CDR3 protein. The sample gives 500,000 to 800,000 distinct CDR3 sequences, 13% to 15% of which show up once; 12% is in the top ten. Points from the study as a whole: Most expanded thyroid clonotypes above 0.001 also appeared in blood.

The chain is built from TRBV10-3 and TRBJ2-5; TRBD2 matches 9 bases. Sequencing was done on a sample of blood. The sequence was obtained from a woman aged 45-59 years with Graves' ophthalmopathy. CDR3 sequence reads: CAISESAGGPTQYF. For the CDR3, the DNA is TGTGCCATCAGTGAGTCCGCGGGAGGGCCGACCCAGTACTTC.